This entry features one TCR beta chain sequence. Antigen: not known. Using RNA transcripts as the source, TCR beta CDR3 regions were amplified. The HTBI primer set was used in a first-round RT-PCR of the TCR CDR3. TCRdb reprocessed the multiplex PCR reads with MiXCR, giving one entry per CDR3 protein. The sample includes 600,000 to 650,000 distinct CDR3 sequences, around 15% of them seen just once. This specimen comes from a study of T cells in Graves' hyperthyroidism and ophthalmopathy. Study-level results: Most thyroid-expanded clonotypes above 0.001 were also found in blood.

The germline V gene has CDR1 SEHNR and CDR2 FQNEAQ (reference sequence). The CDR3 has 20 amino acids. The V and J ends lost 1 base and 2 bases, in that order; junction bases with no gene match: 16. Material for sequencing was blood. This chain links TRBV7-9 with TRBJ1-4; TRBD1 matches at 7 bases. The receptor was isolated from a young woman with Graves' hyperthyroidism. CDR3 DNA: TGTGCCAGCAGCTTAGGATGGACAGGCCCTACCCCAAGTACTAATGAAAAACTGTTTTTT. This sequence encodes CASSLGWTGPTPSTNEKLFF.